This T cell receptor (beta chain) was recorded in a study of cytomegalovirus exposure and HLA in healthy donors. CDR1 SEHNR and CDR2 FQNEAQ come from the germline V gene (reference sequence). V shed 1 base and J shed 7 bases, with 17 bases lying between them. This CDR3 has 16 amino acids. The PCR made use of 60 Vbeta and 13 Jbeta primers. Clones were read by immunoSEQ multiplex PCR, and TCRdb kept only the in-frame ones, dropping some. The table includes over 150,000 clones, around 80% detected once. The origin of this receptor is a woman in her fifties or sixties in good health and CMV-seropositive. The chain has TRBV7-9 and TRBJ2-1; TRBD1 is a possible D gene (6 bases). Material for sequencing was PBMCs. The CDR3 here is CASSLGVGASGNEQFF. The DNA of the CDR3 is TGTGCCAGCAGCTTAGGGGTGGGGGCCTCAGGGAATGAGCAGTTCTTC.